In this sample, the clone carrying this TCR beta chain is large. Its target is unknown. TCR libraries were prepared from about 16 ng of total RNA with the QIAseq Immune Repertoire TCR panel. TCRdb redid the calling of the reads with MiXCR, one entry per CDR3 protein. The sample includes about 350 distinct CDR3 sequences, around 12% seen only once; the top ten take 18%. These data come from a study of circulating CD8 cells and anti-PD-1 response in melanoma. On the study more broadly: Response groups: complete/partial responders versus stable/progressive non-responders.

Study-wide results and limits: Published repertoire comparisons used only baseline and M1 samples from a small cohort with few responders.

Live CD3+CD8+TCRalphabeta+ cells were sorted into four subsets by PD-1 and/or TIGIT. The CDR3 contains 14 residues. Germline CDR1 and CDR2: DFQATT and SNEGSKA (reference sequence). V shed 6 bases, J shed 1 base, and the junction held 6 bases outside the gene matches. The sequence came from a human donor with melanoma. V and J are TRBV20-1 and TRBJ1-1; TRBD1 aligns across 9 bases. This material consisted of CD8+ T cells from PBMCs, taken at baseline or after one month of anti-PD-1 therapy (not recorded which). The CDR3 bases are TGCAGTGCACCGGGACAGGGAGGGAACACTGAAGCTTTCTTT. The encoded protein is CSAPGQGGNTEAFF.